The source of this T cell receptor beta chain is a study of control samples from healthy donors and cancer patients. The germline V and J ends were trimmed by 1 base and 6 bases, with 14 bases remaining between them. CDR1 is LGHDT, CDR2 YNNKEL, per germline (reference sequence). The CDR3 runs 15 residues. TCRdb's table, derived via immunoSEQ multiplex PCR, lists solely in-frame clones and lacks some. This table holds 98,000 or so clones, around 80% found once. The sample was blood. V usage is TRBV3-1 (or the pseudogene TRBV3-2) and J usage is TRBJ2-3; the D gene could be TRBD1 or TRBD2 (5 bases each). The sequence came from a man aged 18 to 29 in good health. The CDR3 DNA is TGTGCCAGCAGCCAAGGGGACGCGAGAAGGGATACGCAGTATTTT. Amino acid sequence: CASSQGDARRDTQYF.